This TCR beta chain was sequenced in a study of T cell responses to AZD1222 COVID-19 vaccine. Notes on the study in general: Targets within unmutated variant regions were reportedly found for nearly half of spike-specific TCRs.

Of note for this clone: The target antigen is unknown.

With 3 bases removed from V and 9 bases from J, the gap between germline ends came to 9 bases. This CDR3 spans 12 amino acids. Libraries were prepared by immunoSEQ multiplex PCR; TCRdb keeps only in-frame clonotypes and omits some of them. Of about 170,000 clones in the sample, around nine tenths were seen once. The TCR originated in an adult in good health. The rearrangement uses TRBV12-3 or TRBV12-4 and TRBJ1-3; D not resolved. The sample was peripheral blood, taken on day 0 of AZD1222 vaccination. CDR3 coding DNA: TGTGCCAGCAGTTTGGGCCGCCCCACCATATATTTT. Translation gives CASSLGRPTIYF.